The 9 T cell receptor beta chains listed next were all sequenced from one sample in a study of Graves' ophthalmopathy and Graves' hyperthyroidism. The authors amplified TCR beta CDR3 regions, and they did so from RNA transcripts for repertoire sequencing. First-round RT-PCR employed HTBI primers, with a second-round multiplex PCR after it. TCRdb used MiXCR to reprocess the multiplex PCR reads, holding one entry per CDR3 protein. This sample has about 550,000 distinct CDR3 sequences, with approximately 35% found just once. The sequencing sample was made of peripheral blood or thyroid tissue (not recorded which). These receptor sequences come from an adult man with Graves' hyperthyroidism.

The chain links TRBV7-2 to TRBJ2-5, with D possibly TRBD2 on 5 matching bases. V was trimmed by 1 base and J by 2 bases, leaving 17 bases between them. Germline values: CDR1 SGHTA, CDR2 FQGNSA. The length of the CDR3 is 17 residues. The DNA for the CDR3 is TGTGCCAGCAGCTTAGTTTCGAGCGGTACGAATCAAGAGACCCAGTACTTC. Its protein product is CASSLVSSGTNQETQYF.

This clonotype was counted ten times or more. The chain links TRBV5-6 to TRBJ1-1; D ambiguous. This CDR3 comprises 15 residues. Trimming removed 4 bases at V and 1 base at J, with 14 bases between. The germline V gene encodes CDR1 SGHDT and CDR2 YYEEEE. In nucleotides, the CDR3 is TGTGCCAGCAGCGCTGCAGACGGCAAGAACACTGAAGCTTTCTTT. It specifies CASSAADGKNTEAFF.

On this clonotype itself: With a much larger clone just one base away, this may be a read error. The chain combines TRBV7-2 with TRBJ1-2; 7 positions match TRBD1. Germline values: CDR1 SGHTA, CDR2 FQGNSA. The CDR3 sequence is 13 residues long. DNA of the CDR3: TGTGCCAGCAGCATAGACAGGGCTTATGACTACACCTTC. Translated, it gives CASSIDRAYDYTF.

This clonotype appeared many times. The chain combines TRBV5-1 with TRBJ2-7; no reliable D call. Germline CDR1 and CDR2: SGHRS and YFSETQ. Trimming took off 0 bases at V and 6 bases at J, with 7 bases between the two ends. The CDR3 covers 12 residues. CDR3 sequence reads: CASSLEGFEQYF. CDR3 in DNA: TGCGCCAGCAGCTTGGAGGGATTCGAGCAGTACTTC.

Ten or more counts support this clonotype. The junction does not match germline at one end; this may be a read error. The chain links TRBV10-3 to TRBJ1-2, with TRBD1 as a possible D gene (5 bases). CDR3 length: 15 residues. From germline, CDR1 is ENHRY and CDR2 SYGVKD. CDR3 sequence (DNA): TGTGCCAGCAGTGTTTGGGGCAGGAATAACTATGGCTACACCTTC. This encodes CASSVWGRNNYGYTF.

This clonotype appeared many times. V gene TRBV10-2 combines with J gene TRBJ1-1; D is unresolved. Trimming stripped 6 bases from V and 1 base from J, with 9 bases between. This CDR3 contains 13 residues. CDR1 and CDR2 from the germline V gene are WSHSY and SAAADI. The CDR3 nucleotides are TGCGCCAGCAGAGGCGGATCGAACACTGAAGCTTTCTTT. It specifies CASRGGSNTEAFF.

This chain uses TRBV24-1 with TRBJ1-2, with 10 bases aligning to TRBD1. The CDR3 consists of 15 residues. V shed 3 bases and J 10 bases; nucleotides not matched to a gene: 10. The germline V gene encodes CDR1 KGHDR and CDR2 SFDVKD. The CDR3 DNA sequence: TGTGCCACCAGTGATCGGACAGGGGGTACTTTGTTCTACACCTTC. This encodes CATSDRTGGTLFYTF.

This chain joins TRBV7-9 and TRBJ1-2; D gene ambiguous. The CDR3 is 13 residues long. Trimming took 7 bases from V and 4 from J, leaving 13 bases between them. Germline CDR1 SEHNR, CDR2 FQNEAQ (reference sequence). CDR3 residues: CASNLPIGYGYTF. The CDR3 DNA follows: TGTGCCAGCAACCTGCCCATCGGCTATGGCTACACCTTC.

The chain uses TRBV20-1 and TRBJ2-7; the D is unclear. Matching the DNA end better, TRBJ2-1 makes the J call doubtful. Germline CDR1 reads DFQATT; CDR2 reads SNEGSKA (reference sequence). The CDR3 is 13 residues long. CDR3 nucleotide sequence: TGCAGTGCTCGGATCACCTCCTACAATGAGCAGTTCTTC. The encoded protein is CSARITSYNEQFF.